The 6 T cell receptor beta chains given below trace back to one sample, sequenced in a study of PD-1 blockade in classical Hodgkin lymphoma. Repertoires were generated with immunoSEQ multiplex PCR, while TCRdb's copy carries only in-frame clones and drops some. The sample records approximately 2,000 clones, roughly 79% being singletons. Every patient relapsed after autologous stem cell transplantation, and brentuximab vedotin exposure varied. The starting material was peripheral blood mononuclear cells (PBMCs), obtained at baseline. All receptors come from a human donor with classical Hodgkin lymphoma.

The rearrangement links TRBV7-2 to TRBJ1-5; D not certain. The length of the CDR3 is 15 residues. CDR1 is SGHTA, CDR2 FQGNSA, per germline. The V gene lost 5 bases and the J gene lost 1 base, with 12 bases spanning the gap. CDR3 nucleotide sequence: TGTGCCAGCAGCGCCCTCCATGGAAGCAATCAGCCCCAGCATTTT. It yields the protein CASSALHGSNQPQHF.

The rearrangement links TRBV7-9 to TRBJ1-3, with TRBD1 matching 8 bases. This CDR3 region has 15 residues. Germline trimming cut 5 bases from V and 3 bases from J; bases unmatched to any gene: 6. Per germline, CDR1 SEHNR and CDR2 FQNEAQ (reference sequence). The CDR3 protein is CASSPQGAGGNTIYF. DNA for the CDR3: TGTGCCAGCAGCCCCCAGGGGGCTGGTGGAAACACCATATATTTT.

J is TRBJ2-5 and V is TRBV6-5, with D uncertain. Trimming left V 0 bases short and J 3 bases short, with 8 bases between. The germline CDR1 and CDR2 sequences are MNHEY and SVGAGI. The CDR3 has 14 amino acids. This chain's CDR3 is CASSYSPWKETQYF. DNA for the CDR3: TGTGCCAGCAGTTACTCACCCTGGAAAGAGACCCAGTACTTC.

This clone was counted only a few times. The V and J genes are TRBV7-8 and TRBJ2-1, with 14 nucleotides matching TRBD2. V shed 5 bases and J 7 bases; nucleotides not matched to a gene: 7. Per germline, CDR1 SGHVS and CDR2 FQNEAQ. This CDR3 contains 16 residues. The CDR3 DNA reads TGTGCCAGCAGCGCAGAGACTAGCGGGGGGGCGAATGAGCAGTTCTTC. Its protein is CASSAETSGGANEQFF.

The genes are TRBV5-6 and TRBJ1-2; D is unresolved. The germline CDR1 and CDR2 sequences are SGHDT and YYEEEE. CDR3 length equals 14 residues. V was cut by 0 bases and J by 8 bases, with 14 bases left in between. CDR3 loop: CASSLAQRSRGYTF. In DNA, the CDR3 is TGTGCCAGCAGCTTGGCCCAACGGTCTCGGGGCTACACCTTC.

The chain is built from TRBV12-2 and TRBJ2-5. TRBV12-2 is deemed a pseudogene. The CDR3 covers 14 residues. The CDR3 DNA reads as TGTGCAAGTCGCCAAACGGGCCCGGGCGAGACCCAGTACTTC. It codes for CASRQTGPGETQYF.